This TCR beta chain was sequenced in a study of blood T cell repertoires in COVID-19 (dated by TCRdb to 2020 to 2022). Some background on the complete study: Samples covering the acute and convalescent phases of COVID-19 were provided by collaborators in the United States, Italy and Spain. The prospective study material was composed of cDNA or gDNA derived from T cells, B-cell-depleted T cells, or PBMCs. Deeply sampled blood TCRbeta repertoires from subjects exposed to, actively infected with, or recovered from COVID-19 were included in the dataset. The repertoires were made available in a free public database intended to serve as a resource for research on the immune response to SARS-CoV-2. Samples were obtained from the ongoing ImmuneRACE study (first 160 participants) and from 1,254 subjects provided by 6 global collaborators. Nearly every sample came with metadata listing a de-identified subject ID, COVID-19 status, age in years and sex. Where HLA class I and class II types were available, the types were taken from metadata supplied by the sample provider, not from assay-based typing. Broad study findings and their caveats: The quantity of clinical and demographic metadata differed by source and by participant and was supplied without curation.

TCRbeta CDR3 regions were amplified from genomic DNA using the immunoSEQ Assay, a bias-controlled multiplex PCR. Per the authors' processing: Nucleated cell counts per sample were estimated from amplification of reference gene primers within the assay. To quantify the absolute abundance of each unique TCRbeta CDR3 rearrangement, sequence reads were collapsed and filtered. For each sample, productive Simpson clonality was calculated as the square root of Simpson's diversity index across productive rearrangements. Held by TCRdb, this immuneACCESS table contains in-frame sequences only and omits some clones. Under half of the omission traces to an unresolved V gene where checked; the cause of the rest is unknown. V and J calls and clone size are as listed in that table; D and trimming were resolved from the DNA. This sample lists approximately 140,000 clones; roughly 82% were detected once. Around 14% of the sample is in the top ten clones.

From the germline V gene, CDR1 is MRHNA and CDR2 is SNTAGT. The CDR3 holds 14 amino acids from the cysteine to the phenylalanine. Only the CDR3 part of the read is kept: 42 bases, read in frame from the first base. V is clipped by 6 bases and J by 2 bases, and the sequence between their germline boundaries is 10 bases long. Collaborating institutions collected whole blood in K2EDTA tubes following their own protocols. For TCRbeta analysis, collaborators shipped samples in one of three forms: frozen whole blood, isolated PBMCs, or DNA extracted from either of those sample types. On this clone: No antigen is known for it. It has no much larger one-base neighbor in the sample; base qualities were not kept.

Sample: peripheral blood. This clonotype was sampled from an older man with acute or convalescent COVID-19. Here the chain combines TRBV6-4 and TRBJ2-2, with TRBD1 tentatively as D gene (5 bases match). The CDR3: CASSLDSNTGELFF. The nucleotides read TGTGCCAGCAGCTTAGACAGTAACACCGGGGAGCTGTTTTTT.